The present T cell receptor beta chain was sequenced within a study of human T cells and chemical hapten exposure. Looking at the study overall: Patients, mostly women, had alopecia areata, alopecia totalis or alopecia universalis.

This clonotype was recorded at least ten times. The trim removed 7 bases at V and 3 bases at J, leaving 11 bases unmatched. The CDR3 runs to 15 residues. Germline-derived CDR1 and CDR2 are MGHDK and SYGVNS. The time point: patch test 2, 6 weeks after DPC sensitization. As to treatment: therapeutic diphenylcyclopropenone sensitization with weekly scalp DPC. The study drew its donors from alopecia patients who were 18 to 70 years old and suitable for DPC. As handled by the study authors: With a range of roughly 23,224 to 690,600, the median per sample was around 97,000 TCRs. TCRdb processed the RACE reads anew with MiXCR; each CDR3 protein has one entry. These V and J calls are TCRdb output, not the study's own analysis. The sample lists some 81,000 distinct CDR3 sequences; roughly 11% were seen once.

The chain couples TRBV25-1 to TRBJ2-7; 8 nucleotides match TRBD2. This sequence was found in a young man with alopecia areata. Some clones in this sample may be carry-over from other donors' samples. Here the sequenced sample was whole blood, taken in connection with sensitization to the hapten diphenylcyclopropenone (DPC). The CDR3 spells CASTLRGGTFYEQYV. CDR3 in DNA: TGTGCCAGCACCCTCCGCGGGGGGACCTTCTACGAGCAGTACGTC.